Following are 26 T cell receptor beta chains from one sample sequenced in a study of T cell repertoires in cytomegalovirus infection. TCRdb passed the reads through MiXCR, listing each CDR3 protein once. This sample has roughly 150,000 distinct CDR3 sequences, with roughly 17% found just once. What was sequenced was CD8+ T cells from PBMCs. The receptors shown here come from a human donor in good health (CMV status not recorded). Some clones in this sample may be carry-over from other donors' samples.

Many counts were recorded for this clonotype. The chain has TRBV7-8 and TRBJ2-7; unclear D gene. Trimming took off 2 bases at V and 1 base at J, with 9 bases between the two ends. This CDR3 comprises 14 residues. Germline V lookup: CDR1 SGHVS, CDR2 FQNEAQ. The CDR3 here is CASSLPARSYEQYF. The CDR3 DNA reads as TGTGCCAGCAGCTTACCGGCCAGATCCTACGAGCAGTACTTC.

CDR3 sequence: CASSQSGPVQGLYEQYF. The CDR3 coding sequence is TGCGCCAGCAGTCAATCGGGCCCGGTTCAGGGACTCTACGAGCAGTACTTC. This chain uses TRBV23-1 with TRBJ2-7, with D maybe TRBD2 (6 bases). TRBV23-1 is annotated as an ORF whose role is uncertain. The V and J ends lost 0 bases and 3 bases respectively, with 18 bases between them. This CDR3 comprises 17 residues.

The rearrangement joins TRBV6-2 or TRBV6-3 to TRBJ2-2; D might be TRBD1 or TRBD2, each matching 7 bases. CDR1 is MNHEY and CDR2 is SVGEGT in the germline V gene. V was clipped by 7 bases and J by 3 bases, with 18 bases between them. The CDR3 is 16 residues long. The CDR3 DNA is TGTGCCAGCACTGAAGGGAGGGACAGAGACACCGGGGAGCTGTTTTTT. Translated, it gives CASTEGRDRDTGELFF.

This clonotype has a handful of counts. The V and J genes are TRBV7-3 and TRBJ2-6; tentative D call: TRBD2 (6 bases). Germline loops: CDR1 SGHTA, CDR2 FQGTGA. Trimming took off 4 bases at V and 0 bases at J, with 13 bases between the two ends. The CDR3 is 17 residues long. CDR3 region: CASSSTGSFSGANVLTF. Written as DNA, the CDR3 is TGTGCCAGCAGCTCTACCGGGAGCTTCTCTGGGGCCAACGTCCTGACTTTC.

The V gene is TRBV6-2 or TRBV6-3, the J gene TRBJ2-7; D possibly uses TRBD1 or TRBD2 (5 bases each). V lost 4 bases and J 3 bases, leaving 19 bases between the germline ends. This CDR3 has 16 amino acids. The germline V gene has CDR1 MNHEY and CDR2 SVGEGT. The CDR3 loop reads CASSWRPGRAIYEQYF. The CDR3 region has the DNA TGTGCCAGCAGTTGGAGACCGGGACGAGCCATCTACGAGCAGTACTTC.

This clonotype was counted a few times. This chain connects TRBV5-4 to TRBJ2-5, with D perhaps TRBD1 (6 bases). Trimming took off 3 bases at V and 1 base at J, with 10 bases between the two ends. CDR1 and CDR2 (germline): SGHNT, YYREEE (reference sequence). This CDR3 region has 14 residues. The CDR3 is CASSSQGPQETQYF. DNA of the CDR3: TGTGCCAGCAGCTCACAGGGTCCCCAAGAGACCCAGTACTTC.

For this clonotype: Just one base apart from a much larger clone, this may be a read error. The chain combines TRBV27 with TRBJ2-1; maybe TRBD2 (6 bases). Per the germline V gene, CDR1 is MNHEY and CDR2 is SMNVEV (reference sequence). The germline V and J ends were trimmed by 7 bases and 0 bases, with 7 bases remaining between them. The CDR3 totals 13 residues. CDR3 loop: CASMGGSYNEQFF. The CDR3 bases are TGTGCCAGCATGGGGGGCTCCTACAATGAGCAGTTCTTC.

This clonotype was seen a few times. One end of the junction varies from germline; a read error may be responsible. This CDR3 is CASSISGGAYNEQFF. In nucleotides, the CDR3 is TGTGCCAGCAGCATTAGCGGGGGGGCCTATAATGAGCAGTTCTTC. The gene calls are TRBV7-3 and TRBJ2-1, with 11 bases matching TRBD2. The germline gives CDR1 SGHTA, CDR2 FQGTGA. CDR3 length: 15 amino acids.

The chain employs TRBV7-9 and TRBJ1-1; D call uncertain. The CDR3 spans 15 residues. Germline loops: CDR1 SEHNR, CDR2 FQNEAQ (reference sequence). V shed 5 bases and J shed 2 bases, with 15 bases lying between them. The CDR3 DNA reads TGTGCCAGCAGCCCCCCAATTAAAGGAAACACTGAAGCTTTCTTT. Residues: CASSPPIKGNTEAFF.

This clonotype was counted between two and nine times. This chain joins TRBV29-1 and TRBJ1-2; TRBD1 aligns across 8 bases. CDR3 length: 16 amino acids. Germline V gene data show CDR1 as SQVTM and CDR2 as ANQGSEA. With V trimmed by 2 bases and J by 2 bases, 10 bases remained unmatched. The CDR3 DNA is TGCAGCGTTGAAATCACAGGGGGGGTAGACAACTATGGCTACACCTTC. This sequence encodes CSVEITGGVDNYGYTF.

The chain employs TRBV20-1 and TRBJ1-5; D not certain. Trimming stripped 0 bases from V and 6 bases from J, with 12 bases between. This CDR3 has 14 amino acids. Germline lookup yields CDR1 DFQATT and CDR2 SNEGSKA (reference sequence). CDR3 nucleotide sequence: TGCAGTGCTAGAGAGGCGGTTCGGGGTCAGCCCCAGCATTTT. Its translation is CSAREAVRGQPQHF.

The CDR3 loop is CASSQTPANEQFF. The CDR3 DNA reads TGTGCCAGCAGCCAGACCCCCGCCAATGAGCAGTTCTTC. The chain is built from TRBV7-6 and TRBJ2-1; D call uncertain. CDR3 size: 13 residues. V lost 5 bases to trimming and J lost 6 bases, with 11 bases between them. CDR1 is SGHVS, CDR2 FNYEAQ, per germline.

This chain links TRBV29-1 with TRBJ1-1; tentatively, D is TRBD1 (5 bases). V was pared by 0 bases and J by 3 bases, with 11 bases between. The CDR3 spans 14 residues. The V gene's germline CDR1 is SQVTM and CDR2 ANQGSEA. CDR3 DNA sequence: TGCAGCGTTGAAGATGGGGCCCGGTACACTGAAGCTTTCTTT. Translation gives CSVEDGARYTEAFF. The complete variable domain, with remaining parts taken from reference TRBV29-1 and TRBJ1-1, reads SAVISQKPSRDICQRGTSLTIQCQVDSQVTMMFWYRQQPGQSLTLIATANQGSEATYESGFVIDKFPISRPNLTFSTLTVSNMSPEDSSIYLCSVEDGARYTEAFFGQGTRLTVV.

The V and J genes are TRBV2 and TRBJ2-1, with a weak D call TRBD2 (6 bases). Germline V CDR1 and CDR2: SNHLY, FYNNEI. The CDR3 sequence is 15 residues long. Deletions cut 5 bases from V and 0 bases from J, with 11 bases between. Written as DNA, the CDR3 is TGTGCCAGCAGTAAAGACGGGAGCTCCTACAATGAGCAGTTCTTC. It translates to CASSKDGSSYNEQFF.

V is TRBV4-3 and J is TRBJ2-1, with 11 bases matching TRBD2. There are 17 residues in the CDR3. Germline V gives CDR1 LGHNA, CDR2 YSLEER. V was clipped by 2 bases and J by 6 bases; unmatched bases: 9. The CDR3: CASSQSSTSGRGNEQFF. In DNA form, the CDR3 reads TGCGCCAGCAGCCAAAGCTCCACTAGCGGGAGAGGCAATGAGCAGTTCTTC.

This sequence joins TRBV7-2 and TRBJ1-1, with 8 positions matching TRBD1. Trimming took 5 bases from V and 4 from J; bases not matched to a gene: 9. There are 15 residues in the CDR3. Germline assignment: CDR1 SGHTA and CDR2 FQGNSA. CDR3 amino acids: CASSGARTGTTEAFF. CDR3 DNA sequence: TGTGCCAGCAGCGGGGCAAGGACAGGGACCACTGAAGCTTTCTTT.

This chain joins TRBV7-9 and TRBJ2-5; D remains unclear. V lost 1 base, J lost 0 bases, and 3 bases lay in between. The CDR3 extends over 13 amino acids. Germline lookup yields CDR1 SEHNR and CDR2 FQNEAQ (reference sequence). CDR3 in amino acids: CASSLDHQETQYF. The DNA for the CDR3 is TGTGCCAGCAGCTTAGACCACCAAGAGACCCAGTACTTC.

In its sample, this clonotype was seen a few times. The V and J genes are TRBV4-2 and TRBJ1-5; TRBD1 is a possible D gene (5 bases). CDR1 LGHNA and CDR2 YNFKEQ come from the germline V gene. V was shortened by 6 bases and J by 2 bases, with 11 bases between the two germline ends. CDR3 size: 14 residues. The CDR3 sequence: CASSVGLGNQPQHF. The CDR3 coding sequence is TGTGCCAGCAGTGTGGGACTGGGCAATCAGCCCCAGCATTTT.

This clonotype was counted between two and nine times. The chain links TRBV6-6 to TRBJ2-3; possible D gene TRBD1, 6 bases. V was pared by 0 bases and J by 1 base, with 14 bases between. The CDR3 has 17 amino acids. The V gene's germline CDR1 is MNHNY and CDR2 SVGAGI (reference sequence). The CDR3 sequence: CASSYSRTAPGTDTQYF. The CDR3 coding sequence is TGTGCCAGCAGTTACTCTAGGACAGCCCCGGGCACAGATACGCAGTATTTT.

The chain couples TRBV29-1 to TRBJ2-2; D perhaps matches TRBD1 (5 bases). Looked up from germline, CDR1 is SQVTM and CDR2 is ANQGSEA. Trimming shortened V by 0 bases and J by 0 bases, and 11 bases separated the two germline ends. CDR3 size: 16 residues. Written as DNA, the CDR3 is TGCAGCGTTGAAGATTACGACAGCGCGAACACCGGGGAGCTGTTTTTT. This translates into CSVEDYDSANTGELFF.

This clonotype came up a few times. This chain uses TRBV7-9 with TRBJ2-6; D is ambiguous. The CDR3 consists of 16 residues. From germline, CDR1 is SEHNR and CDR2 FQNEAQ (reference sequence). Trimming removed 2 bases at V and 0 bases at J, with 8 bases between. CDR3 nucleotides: TGTGCCAGCAGCTTACTGGAAGCCTCTGGGGCCAACGTCCTGACTTTC. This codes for CASSLLEASGANVLTF.

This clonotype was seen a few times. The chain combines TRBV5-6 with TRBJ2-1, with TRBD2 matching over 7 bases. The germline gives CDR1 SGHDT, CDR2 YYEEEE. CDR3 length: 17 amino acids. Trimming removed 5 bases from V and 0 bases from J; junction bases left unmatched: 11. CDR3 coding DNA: TGTGCCAGCAGAAAAACTAGCGCCCGAAGCTCCTACAATGAGCAGTTCTTC. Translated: CASRKTSARSSYNEQFF.

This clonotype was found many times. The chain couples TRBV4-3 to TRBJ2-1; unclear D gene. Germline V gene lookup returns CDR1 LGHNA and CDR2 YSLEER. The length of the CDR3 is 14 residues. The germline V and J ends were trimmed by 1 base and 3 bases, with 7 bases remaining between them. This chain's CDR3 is CASSQGLLYNEQFF. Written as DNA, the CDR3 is TGCGCCAGCAGCCAAGGGTTGCTCTACAATGAGCAGTTCTTC.

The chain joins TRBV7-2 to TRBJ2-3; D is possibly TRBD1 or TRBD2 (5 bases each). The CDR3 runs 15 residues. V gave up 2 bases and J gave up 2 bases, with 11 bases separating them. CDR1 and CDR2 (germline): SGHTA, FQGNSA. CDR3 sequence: CASSLWGSPTDTQYF. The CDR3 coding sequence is TGTGCCAGCAGCTTATGGGGGAGCCCCACAGATACGCAGTATTTT.

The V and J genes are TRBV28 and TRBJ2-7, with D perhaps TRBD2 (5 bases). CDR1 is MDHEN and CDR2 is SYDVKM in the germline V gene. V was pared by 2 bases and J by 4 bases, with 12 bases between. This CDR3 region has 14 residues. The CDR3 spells CASSLRAAVYEQYF. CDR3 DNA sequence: TGTGCCAGCAGTTTAAGAGCGGCCGTTTACGAGCAGTACTTC.

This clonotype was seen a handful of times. CDR3 protein: CASSRVGSSPNLRDTQYF. CDR3 coding DNA: TGTGCCAGCAGCCGGGTGGGGTCTAGCCCGAACTTAAGAGATACGCAGTATTTT. The V and J genes are TRBV7-2 and TRBJ2-3, with D perhaps matching TRBD2 (5 bases). This CDR3 is built from 18 residues. Trimming cost V 5 bases and J 5 bases, with 26 bases left between them. Per germline, CDR1 SGHTA and CDR2 FQGNSA.